The source of this TCR beta chain is a study of CD8 T cells in ankylosing spondylitis. TCRdb processed the 5' RACE reads anew with MiXCR; each CDR3 protein has one entry. Here the sample spans some 270,000 distinct CDR3 sequences, 18% being singletons. J gave up 5 bases and V 2 bases, and 6 bases lay outside the gene matches. The CDR3 consists of 16 residues. The V gene's germline CDR1 is MDHEN and CDR2 SYDVKM. This chain joins TRBV28 and TRBJ1-2; 12 bases are a match to TRBD1. The sample was blood, either unsorted or a sorted T cell fraction (not recorded which). The source of this sequence is a male donor with ankylosing spondylitis or in good health (not recorded which). This CDR3 reads CASSLGGTGGWYGYTF. Written as DNA, the CDR3 is TGTGCCAGCAGTTTAGGAGGGACAGGGGGCTGGTATGGCTACACCTTC.